The 8 T cell receptor beta chains reported below all come from one sample, sequenced in a study of regulatory T cells in long-lasting Graves disease. Time point meaning: newly diagnosed GD, antithyroid drugs for less than 3 months. Generation of the TCR library employed RNA extracted from PBMCs. Building of the TCR beta libraries involved iRepertoire HTBI primers and Arm-PCR of CDR3 regions. From the multiplex PCR reads, TCRdb called clonotypes with MiXCR, one entry per CDR3 protein. The sample lists about 470,000 distinct CDR3 sequences, under 15% seen once, with 16% in the top ten. Separately, the same data were catalogued under a study of T cells in Graves' hyperthyroidism and ophthalmopathy.

The specimen was peripheral blood mononuclear cells (PBMCs), collected at new diagnosis, from a patient treated with antithyroid drugs. These receptors all stem from a woman aged 25 to 39 with Graves disease.

This clonotype was counted between two and nine times. As DNA, the CDR3 is TGCAGTGCTAGAGAGCGACTAGCGGGAGACGAGCAGTACTTC. Translating it yields CSARERLAGDEQYF. This rearrangement joins TRBV20-1 to TRBJ2-7, with 12 bases aligning to TRBD2. This CDR3 is 14 amino acids long. J lost 5 bases, V lost 0 bases, and 2 bases had no gene match. In germline, CDR1 is DFQATT, CDR2 SNEGSKA (reference sequence).

The genes are TRBV25-1 and TRBJ2-7; D call uncertain. V shed 11 bases and J shed 1 base, with 27 bases lying between them. The CDR3 loop spans 17 amino acids. The germline V gene has CDR1 MGHDK and CDR2 SYGVNS. The CDR3 DNA sequence: TGTGCCTGTAAACGGCGGCAGGATAAATTTTGTTCCTACGAGCAGTACTTC. Amino acids: CACKRRQDKFCSYEQYF.

This clonotype came up many times. V usage is TRBV5-1 and J usage is TRBJ2-1, with 7 bases aligning to TRBD1. J lost 5 bases, V lost 3 bases, and 8 bases had no gene match. The length of the CDR3 is 15 residues. Germline V gene lookup returns CDR1 SGHRS and CDR2 YFSETQ. CDR3 coding DNA: TGCGCCAGCAGCTGGAGCCGGGACAGAGACAATGAGCAGTTCTTC. It encodes CASSWSRDRDNEQFF. Together with reference TRBV5-1 and TRBJ2-1, the CDR3 gives the full variable domain: KAGVTQTPRYLIKTRGQQVTLSCSPISGHRSVSWYQQTPGQGLQFLFEYFSETQRNKGNFPGRFSGRQFSNSRSEMNVSTLELGDSALYLCASSWSRDRDNEQFFGPGTRLTVL.

This clonotype was seen repeatedly, ten times or more. The chain couples TRBV29-1 to TRBJ1-1; D may be TRBD1 (5 bases). V lost 6 bases and J lost 7, with 18 bases in between. Germline V gives CDR1 SQVTM, CDR2 ANQGSEA. This CDR3 region has 13 residues. Written as DNA, the CDR3 is TGCAGCGTAGAGCGGGACCTCAGGAGTGAAGCTTTCTTT. It yields the protein CSVERDLRSEAFF.

This clonotype was seen a single time. The rearrangement links TRBV9 to TRBJ1-4, with D unclear. V lost 0 bases and J 6 bases, leaving 12 bases between the germline ends. Germline V gives CDR1 SGDLS, CDR2 YYNGEE. CDR3 size: 15 residues. This CDR3 reads CASSVAGGIHEKLFF. CDR3 bases: TGTGCCAGCAGCGTAGCAGGAGGGATCCATGAAAAACTGTTTTTT. Supplemented by reference TRBV9 and TRBJ1-4, the full variable domain reads DSGVTQTPKHLITATGQRVTLRCSPRSGDLSVYWYQQSLDQGLQFLIQYYNGEERAKGNILERFSAQQFPDLHSELNLSSLELGDSALYFCASSVAGGIHEKLFFGSGTQLSVL.

The sample holds many counts of this clonotype. The rearrangement joins TRBV5-1 to TRBJ2-7; the D is unclear. CDR1 and CDR2 from the germline V gene are SGHRS and YFSETQ. The CDR3 has 15 residues. The V end lost 4 bases, the J end lost 3 bases, and 17 bases lay between the germline ends. The CDR3 coding sequence is TGCGCCAGCAGCCCAGAGACGTTGGTCGACTACGAGCAGTACTTC. Residues: CASSPETLVDYEQYF.

This clonotype was counted many times. The chain couples TRBV11-2 to TRBJ2-1, with unresolved D. V lost 2 bases to trimming and J lost 15 bases, with 17 bases between them. Germline lookup yields CDR1 SGHAT and CDR2 FQNNGV. This CDR3 has 13 amino acids. CDR3 DNA: TGTGCCAGCAGCTTACTTCTCGGGCCTAGTGCGTTCTTC. Translating it yields CASSLLLGPSAFF.

There are many counts of this clonotype. The chain joins TRBV20-1 to TRBJ1-5; D gene uncertain. The CDR3 extends over 12 amino acids. V was shortened by 5 bases and J by 6 bases, with 11 bases between the two germline ends. Germline-derived CDR1 and CDR2 are DFQATT and SNEGSKA (reference sequence). The CDR3 loop reads CSASDSGQPQHF. CDR3 in DNA: TGCAGTGCTTCAGATTCGGGTCAGCCCCAGCATTTT.